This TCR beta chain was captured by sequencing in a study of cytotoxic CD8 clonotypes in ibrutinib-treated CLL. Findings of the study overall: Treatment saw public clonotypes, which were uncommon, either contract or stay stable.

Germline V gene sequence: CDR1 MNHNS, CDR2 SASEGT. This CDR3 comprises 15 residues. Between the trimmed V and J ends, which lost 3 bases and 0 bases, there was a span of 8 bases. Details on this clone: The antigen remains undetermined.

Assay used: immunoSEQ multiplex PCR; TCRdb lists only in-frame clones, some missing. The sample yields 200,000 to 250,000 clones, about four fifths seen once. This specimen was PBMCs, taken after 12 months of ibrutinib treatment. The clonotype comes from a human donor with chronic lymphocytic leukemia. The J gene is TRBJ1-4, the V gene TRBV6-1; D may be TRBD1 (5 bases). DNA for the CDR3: TGTGCCAGCAGTGATGGGGGTACAACTAATGAAAAACTGTTTTTT. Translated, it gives CASSDGGTTNEKLFF.